What follows are 8 T cell receptor beta chains derived from one specimen sequenced in a study of CD8 T cells in Susac syndrome. With random hexamers, reverse transcription was performed on about 0.5 to 1 ug of RNA. TCRdb re-called the immunoSEQ multiplex PCR reads through MiXCR, storing one row per CDR3 protein. Of around 95,000 distinct CDR3 sequences in the sample, about 96% were seen once. Sequencing was carried out using CD8+ T cells from PBMCs. Every receptor here comes from a human donor with Susac syndrome.

This chain uses TRBV9 with TRBJ2-1; D is ambiguous. CDR1 SGDLS and CDR2 YYNGEE come from the germline V gene. The V end lost 0 bases, the J end lost 10 bases, and 8 bases lay between the germline ends. The CDR3 loop spans 12 amino acids. The CDR3 sequence: CASSVGEWEQFF. Written as DNA, the CDR3 is TGTGCCAGCAGCGTAGGAGAGTGGGAGCAGTTCTTC.

This chain uses TRBV5-1 with TRBJ2-7; D gene uncertain. V was shortened by 3 bases and J by 1 base, with 8 bases between the two germline ends. The length of the CDR3 is 13 residues. The germline V gene has CDR1 SGHRS and CDR2 YFSETQ. CDR3: CASSSAQSYEQYF. The CDR3 nucleotides read TGCGCCAGCAGCTCGGCTCAGTCCTACGAGCAGTACTTC. The full variable domain, in which reference TRBV5-1 and TRBJ2-7 provide the parts outside the CDR3, is KAGVTQTPRYLIKTRGQQVTLSCSPISGHRSVSWYQQTPGQGLQFLFEYFSETQRNKGNFPGRFSGRQFSNSRSEMNVSTLELGDSALYLCASSSAQSYEQYFGPGTRLTVT.

This chain joins TRBV4-1 and TRBJ2-4; TRBD1 is a possible D gene (6 bases). The CDR3 totals 14 residues. Deletions cut 4 bases from V and 0 bases from J, with 7 bases between. Germline V lookup: CDR1 MGHRA, CDR2 YSYEKL. CDR3 residues: CASSPTGAKNIQYF. CDR3 in DNA: TGCGCCAGCAGCCCGACAGGAGCCAAAAACATTCAGTACTTC.

CDR3 residues: CASSADRGRSTDTQYF. The CDR3 region has the DNA TGTGCCAGCAGTGCGGACAGGGGGAGATCCACAGATACGCAGTATTTT. J is TRBJ2-3 and V is TRBV27; 10 bases match TRBD1. V was clipped by 5 bases and J by 2 bases; unmatched bases: 7. Germline CDR1 MNHEY, CDR2 SMNVEV (reference sequence). This CDR3 has 16 amino acids.

The gene calls are TRBV20-1 and TRBJ1-2; D not resolved. CDR1 and CDR2 from the germline V gene are DFQATT and SNEGSKA (reference sequence). V gave up 5 bases and J gave up 4 bases, with 5 bases separating them. The CDR3 has 10 residues. CDR3 nucleotides: TGCAGTGCTCCTGGCTATGGCTACACCTTC. This encodes CSAPGYGYTF.

The chain uses TRBV2 and TRBJ2-1; D is perhaps TRBD2 (5 bases). Trimming removed 6 bases from V and 7 bases from J, with 13 bases in between. The length of the CDR3 is 13 residues. Per germline, CDR1 SNHLY and CDR2 FYNNEI. CDR3 bases: TGTGCCAGCAGGGAGGCCCTCGGTAATGAGCAGTTCTTC. This sequence encodes CASREALGNEQFF.

The rearrangement links TRBV29-1 to TRBJ2-5; 11 nucleotides agree with TRBD2. The CDR3 covers 16 residues. The J segment lost 3 bases and the V segment lost 8 bases, leaving 14 bases of the junction unmatched. The germline V gene has CDR1 SQVTM and CDR2 ANQGSEA. DNA of the CDR3: TGCAGCTCCCTGTGGGGTAGCGGGAGGGCCAAAGAGACCCAGTACTTC. Translated, it gives CSSLWGSGRAKETQYF.

The V gene is TRBV5-1, the J gene TRBJ2-1, with D perhaps assigned TRBD1 or TRBD2 (5 bases each). Germline CDR1 reads SGHRS; CDR2 reads YFSETQ. The CDR3 contains 15 residues. Trimming took 0 bases from V and 2 from J, leaving 9 bases between them. The CDR3 DNA reads TGCGCCAGCAGCTTGGATGGGGGAACCTACAATGAGCAGTTCTTC. Its translation is CASSLDGGTYNEQFF.